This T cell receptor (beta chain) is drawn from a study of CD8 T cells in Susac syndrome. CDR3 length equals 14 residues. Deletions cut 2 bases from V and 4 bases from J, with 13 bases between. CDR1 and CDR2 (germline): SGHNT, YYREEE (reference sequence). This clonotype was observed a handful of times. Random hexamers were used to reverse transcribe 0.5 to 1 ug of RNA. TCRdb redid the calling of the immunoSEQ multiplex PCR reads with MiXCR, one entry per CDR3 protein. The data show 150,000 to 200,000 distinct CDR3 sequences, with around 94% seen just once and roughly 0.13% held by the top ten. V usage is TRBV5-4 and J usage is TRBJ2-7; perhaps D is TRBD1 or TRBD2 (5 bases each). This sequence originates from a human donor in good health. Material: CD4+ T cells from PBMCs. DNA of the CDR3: TGTGCCAGCAGCTTCACGGGGCCTTATTACGAGCAGTACTTC. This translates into CASSFTGPYYEQYF.